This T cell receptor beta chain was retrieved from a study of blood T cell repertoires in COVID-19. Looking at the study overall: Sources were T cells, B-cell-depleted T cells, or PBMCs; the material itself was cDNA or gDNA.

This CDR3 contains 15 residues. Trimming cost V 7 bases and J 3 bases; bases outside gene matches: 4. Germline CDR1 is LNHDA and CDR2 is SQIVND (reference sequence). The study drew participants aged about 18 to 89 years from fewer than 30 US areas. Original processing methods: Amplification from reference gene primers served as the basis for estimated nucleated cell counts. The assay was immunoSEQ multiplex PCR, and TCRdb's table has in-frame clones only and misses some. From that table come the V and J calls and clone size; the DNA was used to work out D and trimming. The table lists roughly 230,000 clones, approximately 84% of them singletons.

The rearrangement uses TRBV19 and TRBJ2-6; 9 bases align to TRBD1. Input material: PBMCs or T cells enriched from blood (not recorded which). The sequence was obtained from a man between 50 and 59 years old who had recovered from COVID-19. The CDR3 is CASNNRGLGANVLTF. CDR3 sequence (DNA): TGTGCCAGTAACAACAGGGGGCTTGGGGCCAACGTCCTGACTTTC.